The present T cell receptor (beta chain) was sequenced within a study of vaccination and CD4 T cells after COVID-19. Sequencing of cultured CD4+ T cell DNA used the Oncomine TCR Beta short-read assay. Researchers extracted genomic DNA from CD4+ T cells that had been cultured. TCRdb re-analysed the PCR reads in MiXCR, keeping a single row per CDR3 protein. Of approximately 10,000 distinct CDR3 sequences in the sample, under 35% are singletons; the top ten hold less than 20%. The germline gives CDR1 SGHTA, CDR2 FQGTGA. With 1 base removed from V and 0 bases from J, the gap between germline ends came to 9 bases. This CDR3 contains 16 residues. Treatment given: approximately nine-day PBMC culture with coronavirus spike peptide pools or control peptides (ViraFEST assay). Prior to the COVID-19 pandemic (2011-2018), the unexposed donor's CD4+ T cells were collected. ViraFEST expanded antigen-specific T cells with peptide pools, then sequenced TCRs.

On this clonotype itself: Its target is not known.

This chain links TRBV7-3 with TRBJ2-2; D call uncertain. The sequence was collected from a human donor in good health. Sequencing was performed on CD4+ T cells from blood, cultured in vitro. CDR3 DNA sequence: TGTGCCAGCAGCTTAAAATCCCAGGCGAACACCGGGGAGCTGTTTTTT. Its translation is CASSLKSQANTGELFF. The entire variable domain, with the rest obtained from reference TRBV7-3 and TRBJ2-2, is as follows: GAGVSQTPSNKVTEKGKYVELRCDPISGHTALYWYRQSLGQGPEFLIYFQGTGAADDSGLPNDRFFAVRPEGSVSTLKIQRTERGDSAVYLCASSLKSQANTGELFFGEGSRLTVL.